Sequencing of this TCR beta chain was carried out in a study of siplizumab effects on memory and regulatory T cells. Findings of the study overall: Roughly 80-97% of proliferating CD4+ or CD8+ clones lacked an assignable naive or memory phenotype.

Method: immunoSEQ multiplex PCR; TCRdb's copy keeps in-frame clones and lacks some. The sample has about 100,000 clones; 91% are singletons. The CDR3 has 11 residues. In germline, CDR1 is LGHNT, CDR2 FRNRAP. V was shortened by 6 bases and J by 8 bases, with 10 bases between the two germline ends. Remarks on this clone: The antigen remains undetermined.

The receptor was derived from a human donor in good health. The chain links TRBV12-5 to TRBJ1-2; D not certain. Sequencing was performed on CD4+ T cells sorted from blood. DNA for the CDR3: TGTGCTAGTGGCATTGGCTACGGCTACACCTTC. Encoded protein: CASGIGYGYTF.